This entry concerns a single T cell receptor (beta chain). Antigen unknown. This sample stems from a study of T-cell memory formation after mild COVID-19. Notes on the study in general: Shrinking CD4+ clones resided mostly in CM and EM, and CD8+ ones in EMRA.

Each CDR3 protein gets one entry after TCRdb re-called the 5' RACE reads with MiXCR. This table holds approximately 570,000 distinct CDR3 sequences, roughly 18% found once. This CDR3 is 14 amino acids long. Germline lookup yields CDR1 SGHTA and CDR2 FQGNSA. The junction had 5 bases not matched to a gene; V was cut back by 4 bases and J by 2 bases. This sequence joins TRBV7-2 and TRBJ2-7, with TRBD1 matching 7 bases. The TCR was taken from an adult woman who had mild COVID-19 (a few samples of this study predate the infection). Cell type and time point are not known. The specimen sequenced was PBMCs or a T cell subset sorted from them (not recorded which). The CDR3 DNA sequence: TGTGCCAGCAGCTCATACAGGGGCCCCTACGAGCAGTACTTC. Translating it yields CASSSYRGPYEQYF.